One sample yielded the 9 T cell receptor beta chains listed below, sequenced in a study of blood T cell repertoires in COVID-19. TCRdb's copy holds only in-frame clones and misses some; the assay was immunoSEQ multiplex PCR. This sample has about 100,000 clones; 85% to 90% occur once, and the top ten carry 5%. The sample comprised peripheral blood. These receptors were collected from a human donor in a cohort sampled during active COVID-19.

The chain has TRBV4-1 and TRBJ2-7; D perhaps matches TRBD2 (5 bases). With 0 bases removed from V and 6 bases from J, the gap between germline ends came to 15 bases. There are 15 residues in the CDR3. Germline V gene data show CDR1 as MGHRA and CDR2 as YSYEKL. CDR3 sequence (DNA): TGCGCCAGCAGCCAAGATAGCGCGAGTGGGTTCGAGCAGTACTTC. This encodes CASSQDSASGFEQYF.

This clone was observed once. The chain links TRBV7-8 to TRBJ2-7, with TRBD2 matching over 9 bases. The germline V gene encodes CDR1 SGHVS and CDR2 FQNEAQ. The CDR3 is 19 residues long. V shed 5 bases, J shed 4 bases, and the junction held 21 bases outside the gene matches. The CDR3 spells CASSPQGTGWLAGRYEQYF. For the CDR3, the DNA is TGTGCCAGCAGCCCACAGGGCACGGGGTGGCTAGCGGGAAGGTACGAGCAGTACTTC.

This chain uses TRBV3-1 (or the pseudogene TRBV3-2) with TRBJ1-5; D gene unclear. Germline CDR1 LGHDT, CDR2 YNNKEL (reference sequence). V was pared by 0 bases and J by 6 bases, with 6 bases between. The CDR3 is 13 amino acids. The CDR3: CASSQDRAQPQHF. In DNA, the CDR3 is TGTGCCAGCAGCCAAGATAGAGCTCAGCCCCAGCATTTT.

V and J are TRBV25-1 and TRBJ2-7, with D maybe TRBD1 (6 bases). The CDR3 consists of 16 residues. V was trimmed by 6 bases and J by 3 bases, leaving 21 bases between them. The germline CDR1 and CDR2 sequences are MGHDK and SYGVNS. CDR3 in DNA: TGTGCCAGCAGCCGGGACACCCTTTTGGATCTCTACGAGCAGTACTTC. As protein: CASSRDTLLDLYEQYF.

This clone was seen once. J is TRBJ2-5 and V is TRBV7-8, with D tentatively TRBD1 or TRBD2 (7 bases each). V dropped 5 bases and J dropped 5 bases, with 12 bases sitting between them. This CDR3 has 13 residues. Germline V gives CDR1 SGHVS, CDR2 FQNEAQ. The CDR3 DNA is TGTGCCAGCAGCCGACAGGGAGGGGAGACCCAGTACTTC. As protein: CASSRQGGETQYF.

The V call is TRBV7-9, the J call TRBJ1-2; D gene unclear. The CDR3 has 16 residues. V lost 7 bases to trimming and J lost 4 bases, with 22 bases between them. Germline-derived CDR1 and CDR2 are SEHNR and FQNEAQ (reference sequence). CDR3 region: CASTSSGVSPSYGYTF. As DNA, the CDR3 is TGTGCCAGCACCTCATCGGGTGTTTCCCCCTCCTATGGCTACACCTTC.

The count of this clone is one. The rearrangement uses TRBV12-3 or TRBV12-4 and TRBJ2-1, with 7 positions matching TRBD2. The CDR3 sequence is 12 residues long. With 8 bases clipped from V and 16 bases from J, the junction kept 14 bases outside the gene matches. In nucleotides, the CDR3 is TGTGCCAGCCGCCCCCTCGCGGGAGTTGTTTTCTTC. It is translated as CASRPLAGVVFF.

The genes are TRBV6-1 and TRBJ2-7; 9 bases map to TRBD1. V lost 2 bases to trimming and J lost 4 bases; unmatched junction nucleotides: 3. This CDR3 is 14 amino acids long. The germline V gene encodes CDR1 MNHNS and CDR2 SASEGT. The DNA for the CDR3 is TGTGCCAGCAGTGAAACAGGGGGCGATTACGAGCAGTACTTC. Translation: CASSETGGDYEQYF.

The chain recombines TRBV9 with TRBJ2-7; the D gene is possibly TRBD1 (6 bases). The CDR3 sequence is 15 residues long. The germline V and J ends were trimmed by 0 bases and 6 bases, with 16 bases remaining between them. The germline V gene has CDR1 SGDLS and CDR2 YYNGEE. Here the CDR3 reads CASSVVPGEEVEQYF. For the CDR3, the DNA is TGTGCCAGCAGCGTAGTACCAGGGGAAGAGGTCGAGCAGTACTTC.